The text below deals with one T cell receptor beta chain. The data stem from a study of blood T cell repertoires in COVID-19. At the level of the study: Researchers got acute and convalescent COVID-19 samples from the United States, Italy and Spain.

This CDR3 region has 15 residues. CDR1 and CDR2 from the germline V gene are MNHEY and SVGAGI. The V segment lost 2 bases and the J segment 4 bases; nucleotides outside the gene matches: 3. How the authors handled the data: It was from reference gene primer amplification that nucleated cell counts were estimated. Using immunoSEQ multiplex PCR, the repertoire was profiled, and TCRdb retains in-frame clones only, with some absent. That table furnishes V, J and clone size, whereas the DNA furnished D and trimming. Here the sample spans 130,000 to 150,000 clones, 80% to 85% being singletons. The chain recombines TRBV6-5 with TRBJ2-2; TRBD1 aligns across 8 bases. The source of this sequence is a human donor in a cohort sampled during active COVID-19. What was sequenced was peripheral blood. The CDR3 protein is CASSYEQGATGELFF. The CDR3 nucleotides read TGTGCCAGCAGTTACGAGCAGGGGGCCACCGGGGAGCTGTTTTTT.